This passage covers 12 T cell receptor beta chains from one sample sequenced in a study of control samples from healthy donors and cancer patients. Assay: immunoSEQ multiplex PCR; the TCRdb copy retains only in-frame clones and omits some. The sample lists 110,000 to 150,000 clones; about 85% were seen once. Sequencing input: blood. The source of these receptors is a woman in her 30s in good health.

This chain uses TRBV27 with TRBJ1-6; TRBD1 agrees at 9 bases. This CDR3 contains 15 residues. The germline V gene encodes CDR1 MNHEY and CDR2 SMNVEV (reference sequence). V shed 6 bases, J shed 6 bases, and the junction held 6 bases outside the gene matches. CDR3 region: CASSHLTGGNSPLHF. In DNA, the CDR3 is TGTGCCAGCAGCCACTTGACAGGGGGTAATTCACCCCTCCACTTT.

The J gene is TRBJ1-2, the V gene TRBV2; a possible D gene is TRBD1 (5 bases). V shed 0 bases and J shed 7 bases, with 9 bases lying between them. This CDR3 has 13 amino acids. CDR1 and CDR2 (germline): SNHLY, FYNNEI. CDR3 amino acids: CASSEADSRGYTF. As DNA, the CDR3 is TGTGCCAGCAGTGAAGCAGACAGTCGTGGCTACACCTTC.

V is TRBV7-6 and J is TRBJ2-2; D remains unclear. The ends were cut back, 0 bases at V and 4 bases at J, with 9 bases in the middle. Germline V gene data show CDR1 as SGHVS and CDR2 as FNYEAQ. The CDR3 contains 15 residues. CDR3 amino acids: CASSLASYGTGELFF. Written as DNA, the CDR3 is TGTGCCAGCAGCTTAGCGTCATATGGCACCGGGGAGCTGTTTTTT.

V is TRBV4-1 and J is TRBJ1-5, with no clear D. The germline V and J ends were trimmed by 0 bases and 6 bases, with 6 bases remaining between them. CDR1 is MGHRA, CDR2 YSYEKL, per germline. The CDR3 totals 13 residues. The chain's CDR3 is CASSQDARQPQHF. In nucleotides, the CDR3 is TGCGCCAGCAGCCAAGATGCCCGTCAGCCCCAGCATTTT.

J is TRBJ1-1 and V is TRBV6-5; tentative D call: TRBD1 (5 bases). Germline values: CDR1 MNHEY, CDR2 SVGAGI. Trimming stripped 8 bases from V and 0 bases from J, with 10 bases between. The CDR3 is 13 residues long. CDR3 loop: CASSPQVNTEAFF. DNA for the CDR3: TGTGCCAGCTCCCCACAGGTGAACACTGAAGCTTTCTTT.

The V and J genes are TRBV19 and TRBJ2-1; tentatively, D is TRBD1 (5 bases). V lost 2 bases to trimming and J lost 5 bases, with 28 bases between them. Germline V gives CDR1 LNHDA, CDR2 SQIVND (reference sequence). The CDR3 spans 20 residues. The CDR3 nucleotides are TGTGCCAGTAGTATAAGCCCCCTAAGGGGCGGACGGACCCACCACAATGAGCAGTTCTTC. It encodes CASSISPLRGGRTHHNEQFF.

This rearrangement joins TRBV3-1 (or the pseudogene TRBV3-2) to TRBJ1-1, with unresolved D. V was cut by 2 bases and J by 11 bases, with 12 bases left in between. CDR1 LGHDT and CDR2 YNNKEL come from the germline V gene (reference sequence). This CDR3 has 12 amino acids. CDR3 loop: CASSQPKGMAFF. The CDR3 region has the DNA TGTGCCAGCAGCCAACCCAAAGGGATGGCTTTCTTT.

The rearrangement uses TRBV19 and TRBJ2-3; 7 bases line up with TRBD1. In germline, CDR1 is LNHDA, CDR2 SQIVND (reference sequence). The CDR3 runs to 16 residues. V lost 5 bases and J lost 2; bases outside the gene matches: 10. The CDR3 region has the DNA TGTGCCAGTAGTGCGATCCCGGGACAGAACACAGATACGCAGTATTTT. Encoded protein: CASSAIPGQNTDTQYF.

This chain connects TRBV6-5 to TRBJ2-7, with TRBD1 matching 8 bases. The CDR3 covers 15 residues. The germline V gene has CDR1 MNHEY and CDR2 SVGAGI. The ends lost 5 bases at V and 6 bases at J; junction bases unmatched: 12. CDR3 coding DNA: TGTGCCAGCAGTCCGCGCGGGACAGGCCTCATCGAGCAGTACTTC. Encoded protein: CASSPRGTGLIEQYF.

V usage is TRBV7-9 and J usage is TRBJ1-1; D is uncertain. The V end was cut by 4 bases, the J end by 0 bases, with 6 bases between. The germline gives CDR1 SEHNR, CDR2 FQNEAQ (reference sequence). CDR3 length: 13 amino acids. CDR3 sequence: CASSSRLNTEAFF. The CDR3 region has the DNA TGTGCCAGCAGCTCACGCTTGAACACTGAAGCTTTCTTT.

The chain couples TRBV6-6 to TRBJ2-3; 9 bases agree with TRBD2. Germline V gives CDR1 MNHNY, CDR2 SVGAGI (reference sequence). V lost 6 bases, J lost 4 bases, and 11 bases stayed unmatched. This CDR3 is built from 16 residues. Written as DNA, the CDR3 is TGTGCCAGCAGGGGGAGCGGCGGGAGGGCCGCAGATACGCAGTATTTT. Protein sequence: CASRGSGGRAADTQYF.

This rearrangement joins TRBV13 to TRBJ1-4; 7 bases map to TRBD1. CDR1 PRHDT and CDR2 FYEKMQ come from the germline V gene (reference sequence). J gave up 3 bases and V 5 bases, and 6 bases lay outside the gene matches. There are 15 residues in the CDR3. The CDR3 is CASSRKGAANEKLFF. The CDR3 DNA is TGTGCCAGCAGCCGAAAGGGGGCAGCTAATGAAAAACTGTTTTTT.